The 3 T cell receptor beta chains listed next were all sequenced from one sample in a study of CD8 T cells in Susac syndrome. Roughly 0.5 to 1 ug RNA was reverse transcribed with random hexamers. TCRdb independently ran MiXCR on the immunoSEQ multiplex PCR reads; one entry per CDR3 protein. Of more than 40,000 distinct CDR3 sequences in the sample, 80% to 95% were seen once. The source material was CD8+ T cells from PBMCs. These receptor sequences come from a human donor in good health.

V usage is TRBV6-1 and J usage is TRBJ2-7, with 8 bases fitting TRBD2. The CDR3 length is 15 residues. The J segment lost 3 bases and the V segment lost 3 bases, leaving 7 bases of the junction unmatched. The germline gives CDR1 MNHNS, CDR2 SASEGT. The CDR3 here is CASSDYGGRIYEQYF. In DNA form, the CDR3 reads TGTGCCAGCAGTGATTATGGCGGGAGGATCTACGAGCAGTACTTC.

This chain uses TRBV19 with TRBJ2-7; 8 bases line up with TRBD1. CDR1 LNHDA and CDR2 SQIVND come from the germline V gene (reference sequence). J gave up 2 bases and V 5 bases, and 8 bases lay outside the gene matches. The CDR3 spans 15 residues. CDR3 sequence reads: CASSFSGTGTYEQYF. CDR3 DNA: TGTGCCAGTAGTTTCTCTGGGACAGGAACCTACGAGCAGTACTTC.

The sample holds one count of this clonotype. J is TRBJ2-7 and V is TRBV5-1; 7 nucleotides line up with TRBD1. Trimming at V came to 4 bases and at J to 2 bases, leaving 9 bases not matched to a gene. The CDR3 has 15 residues. CDR1 SGHRS and CDR2 YFSETQ come from the germline V gene. Here the CDR3 DNA reads TGCGCCAGCAGCATGATACCGGGACAGACCTACGAGCAGTACTTC. Its translation: CASSMIPGQTYEQYF.